Below, 6 T cell receptor beta chains from the same sample are listed, as sequenced in a study of memory CD4+ T cells and cytomegalovirus serostatus. Some clones are missing from TCRdb's copy, which holds only in-frame ones; the method was immunoSEQ multiplex PCR. The sample includes about 41,000 clones, about four fifths of them seen just once. Single viable CD3+CD4+CD8-CD45RO+ cells were sorted as the memory CD4+ T cells. Sequences were obtained from memory CD4+ T cells from blood. The origin of the receptors is an adult in good health and CMV-seronegative.

The gene calls are TRBV4-1 and TRBJ2-7, with 8 bases lining up with TRBD2. CDR1 and CDR2 (germline): MGHRA, YSYEKL. With V trimmed by 0 bases and J by 3 bases, 10 bases remained unmatched. The CDR3 covers 17 residues. The CDR3 DNA reads TGCGCCAGCAGCCAAGACTCTGTTCGCGGGGGGTACTACGAGCAGTACTTC. It is translated as CASSQDSVRGGYYEQYF.

The J gene is TRBJ2-1, the V gene TRBV7-2, with D possibly called TRBD1 or TRBD2 (5 bases each). Germline lookup yields CDR1 SGHTA and CDR2 FQGNSA. The CDR3 loop spans 13 amino acids. The germline V and J ends were trimmed by 1 base and 9 bases, with 10 bases remaining between them. For the CDR3, the DNA is TGTGCCAGCAGCTTAGGTACTAGGGGTGAGCAGTTCTTC. It codes for CASSLGTRGEQFF.

This chain uses TRBV5-3 with TRBJ1-5; D unclear. TRBV5-3 is filed as an ORF, its function uncertain. Deletions cut 1 base from V and 9 bases from J, with 11 bases between. The CDR3 consists of 13 residues. CDR3 protein: CARSLSGKGPQHF. The CDR3, as DNA: TGTGCCAGAAGCTTGTCAGGTAAGGGGCCCCAGCATTTT.

The rearrangement uses TRBV7-8 and TRBJ2-7; D unclear. The CDR3 consists of 14 residues. V was clipped by 5 bases and J by 0 bases, with 11 bases between them. Germline loops: CDR1 SGHVS, CDR2 FQNEAQ. CDR3 sequence (DNA): TGTGCCAGCAGCCAACGAAGGATCTCCTACGAGCAGTACTTC. Its protein product is CASSQRRISYEQYF.

The chain has TRBV6-1 and TRBJ1-5, with 9 bases lining up with TRBD1. This CDR3 has 15 amino acids. V was pared by 7 bases and J by 5 bases, with 9 bases of the junction left unmatched. CDR1 and CDR2 (germline): MNHNS, SASEGT. The CDR3 protein is CASTRDRVRDQPQHF. CDR3 nucleotides: TGTGCCAGCACCCGGGACAGGGTTAGGGATCAGCCCCAGCATTTT.

This rearrangement joins TRBV5-5 to TRBJ1-1, with D perhaps TRBD1 (6 bases). The CDR3 covers 13 residues. CDR1 SGHKS and CDR2 YYEKEE come from the germline V gene (reference sequence). V lost 6 bases and J lost 1, with 10 bases in between. The chain's CDR3 is CASTRGQNTEAFF. Here the CDR3 DNA reads TGTGCCAGCACAAGGGGACAGAACACTGAAGCTTTCTTT.